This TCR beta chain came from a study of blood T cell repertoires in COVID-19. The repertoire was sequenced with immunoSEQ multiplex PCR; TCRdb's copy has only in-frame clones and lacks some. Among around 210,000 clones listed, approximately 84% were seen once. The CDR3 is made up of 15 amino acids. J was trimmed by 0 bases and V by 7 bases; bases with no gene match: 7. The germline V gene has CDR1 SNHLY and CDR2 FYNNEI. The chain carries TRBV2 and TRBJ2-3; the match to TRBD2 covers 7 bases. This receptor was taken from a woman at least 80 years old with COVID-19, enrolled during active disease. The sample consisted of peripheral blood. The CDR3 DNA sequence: TGTGCCAGCAATCGCGGGGGTCCTAGCACAGATACGCAGTATTTT. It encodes CASNRGGPSTDTQYF.